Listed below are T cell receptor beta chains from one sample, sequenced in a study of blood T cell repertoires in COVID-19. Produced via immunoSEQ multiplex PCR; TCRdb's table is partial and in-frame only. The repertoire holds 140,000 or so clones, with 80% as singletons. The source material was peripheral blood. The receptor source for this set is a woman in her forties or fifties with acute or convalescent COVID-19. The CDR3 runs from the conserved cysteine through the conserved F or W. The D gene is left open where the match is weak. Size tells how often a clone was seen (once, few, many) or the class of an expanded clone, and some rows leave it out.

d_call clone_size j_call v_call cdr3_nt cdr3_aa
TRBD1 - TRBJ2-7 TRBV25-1 TGTGCCAGCAGTGATGAGGGGGGGACAGGGCCCTCGTACTTC CASSDEGGTGPSYF
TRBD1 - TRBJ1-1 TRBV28 TGTGCCAGCAGCCCTGCACAGGGGAGGCACACTGAAGCTTTCTTT CASSPAQGRHTEAFF
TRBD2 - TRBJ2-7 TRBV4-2 TGTGCCAGCAGCCAAGAGAGGGAGGGGCGCTGGGAGCAGTACTTC CASSQEREGRWEQYF
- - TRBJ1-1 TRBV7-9 TGTGCCAGCAGCTCCACCTACAGGGTCACCACTGAAGCTTTCTTT CASSSTYRVTTEAFF
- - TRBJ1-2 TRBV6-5 TGTGCCAGCAGTTACTCTATTCTGGGGGCCTATGGCTACACCTTC CASSYSILGAYGYTF
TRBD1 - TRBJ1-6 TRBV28 TGTGCCAGCAGTTCGAGACAGGGAAGTAGGTTTGCGTATAATTCACCCCTCCACTTT CASSSRQGSRFAYNSPLHF
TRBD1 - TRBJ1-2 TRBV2 TGTGCCAGCATCGGACAGGGACCCGCGCCCGACACCTTC CASIGQGPAPDTF
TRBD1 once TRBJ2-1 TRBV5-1 TGCGCCAGCAGTTTAGGACAGGGGAGCAATGAGCAGTTCTTC CASSLGQGSNEQFF
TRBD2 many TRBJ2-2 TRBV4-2 TGTGCCAGCAGCCAAGGGACTAGCGGGGGAACGGGGTCCCTCACCGGGGAGCTGTTTTTT CASSQGTSGGTGSLTGELFF
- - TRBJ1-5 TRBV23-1 TGCGCCACGTTAGTAGCGGGGAGCAATCAGCCCCAGCATTTT CATLVAGSNQPQHF
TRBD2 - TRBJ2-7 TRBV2 TGTGCCAGCAGTGCTCTAGCGGGGGCCTCGGACTTC CASSALAGASDF
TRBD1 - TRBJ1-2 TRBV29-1 TGCAGCGTCGAACAGGGGGCGGGGGATGGCTACACCTTC CSVEQGAGDGYTF
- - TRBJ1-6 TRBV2 TGTGCCAGCAGTGGGACAGATAATTCACCCCTCCACTTT CASSGTDNSPLHF
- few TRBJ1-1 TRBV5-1 TGCGCCAGCAGCTTGGCCCCCGTAACAGTCATGAACACTGAAGCTTTCTTT CASSLAPVTVMNTEAFF
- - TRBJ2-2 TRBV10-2 TGCGCCAGCCGGGACACCGGGGAGCTGTTTTTT CASRDTGELFF
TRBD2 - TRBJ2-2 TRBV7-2 TGTGCCAGCAGCTTCTCGACTCGCGGGGGGGCCTATTCCGGGGAGCTGTTTTTT CASSFSTRGGAYSGELFF
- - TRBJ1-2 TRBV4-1 TGCGCCAGCAGCCAAGAAAGCCAGGGGAACTATGGCTACACCTTC CASSQESQGNYGYTF
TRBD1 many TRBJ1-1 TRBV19 TGTGCCAGTCGTGGACAGGGGGCATCAGCTTTCTTT CASRGQGASAFF
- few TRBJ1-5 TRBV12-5 TGTGCTAGTGGTTTGACAGGCAATCAGCCCCAGCATTTT CASGLTGNQPQHF
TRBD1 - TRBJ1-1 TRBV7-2 TGTGCCAGCAGCCCAACGACAGGGAGGACTGAAGCTTTCTTT CASSPTTGRTEAFF
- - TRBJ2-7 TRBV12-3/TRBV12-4 TGTGCCAGCAGCCACAGGGACGAGCAGTACTTC CASSHRDEQYF
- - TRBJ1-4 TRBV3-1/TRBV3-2 TGTGCCAGCAGCCAAACTCAAGGACTCGGAAAACTGTTTTTT CASSQTQGLGKLFF
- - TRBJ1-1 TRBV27 TGTGCCACCGCTAATTCCCAGAGGACTGAAGCTTTCTTT CATANSQRTEAFF
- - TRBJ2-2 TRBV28 TGTGCCAGCGCCTCGGGACTGAAGGCAACCGGGGAGCTGTTTTTT CASASGLKATGELFF
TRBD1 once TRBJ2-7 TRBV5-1 TGCGCCAGCAGCAGAGGACAGGGGTACGAGCAGTACTTC CASSRGQGYEQYF
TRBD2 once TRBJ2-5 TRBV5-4 TGTGCCAGCAGCCGGACTAGCGGGGATGAAGAGACCCAGTACTTC CASSRTSGDEETQYF
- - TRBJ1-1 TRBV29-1 TGCAGCCCGACTTGGGCTGAAGCTTTCTTT CSPTWAEAFF
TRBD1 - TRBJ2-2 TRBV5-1 TGCGCCAGCTCGACCGGGACAGTGAACACCGGGGAGCTGTTTTTT CASSTGTVNTGELFF
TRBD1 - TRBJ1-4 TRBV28 TGTGCCAGCAGTTCGGGACAGGGGGCGCTTATTGAAAAACTGTTTTTT CASSSGQGALIEKLFF
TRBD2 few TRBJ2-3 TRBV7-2 TGTGCCAGCAGCTTAAATGCGGGGGGGCTAGCAGATACGCAGTATTTT CASSLNAGGLADTQYF
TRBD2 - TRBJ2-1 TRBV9 TGTGCCAGCAGCGGGCGAAGCGGGGGAGAGGAAAATGAGCAGTTCTTC CASSGRSGGEENEQFF